This TCR beta chain stems from a study of identical twins. The germline V gene has CDR1 DFQATT and CDR2 SNEGSKA (reference sequence). CDR3 size: 15 residues. The trim removed 1 base at V and 3 bases at J, leaving 7 bases unmatched. MiXCR, run by TCRdb on the 5' RACE reads, gives a single entry per CDR3 protein. The table records about 890,000 distinct CDR3 sequences, around an eighth of them present only once. These data also featured in a second study, about yellow fever vaccine responses in identical twins.

The rearrangement links TRBV20-1 to TRBJ2-7, with TRBD2 matching 9 bases. The sequence was collected from a woman in her late teens or twenties in good health. The sequenced sample consisted of PBMCs. CDR3 in amino acids: CSARGLAGSVYEQYF. The DNA of the CDR3 is TGCAGTGCTAGAGGGCTAGCGGGAAGTGTCTACGAGCAGTACTTC.